These T cell receptor beta chains were read from a single sample in a study of T cells expressing NK-cell markers. TCRdb reanalyzed the 5' RACE reads and collapses them to one entry per CDR3 protein, without DNA. The listing records some 440,000 distinct CDR3 sequences. What was sequenced was blood T cells: a sorted CD56 or NKG2C T cell subset, CD4+ or CD8+ T cells, or bulk PBMC T cells (not recorded which). All receptors derive from a woman aged 50 to 65 in good health. Both conserved end residues are part of each CDR3.

J	V	CDR3
TRBJ2-5	TRBV7-2	CASAGDYSETQYF
TRBJ2-2	TRBV4-1	CASSQGPGLNTGELFF
TRBJ2-2	TRBV11-2	CASSFRGLAGVLGTGELFF
TRBJ2-5	TRBV28	CASSSVKETQYF
TRBJ2-2	TRBV12-3/TRBV12-4	CASIQGAGELFF
TRBJ2-1	TRBV6-2/TRBV6-3	CASREGLAEEQFF
TRBJ2-1	TRBV25-1	CASSEEGLGKQFF
TRBJ1-1	TRBV29-1	CSAAGQIEAFF
TRBJ2-5	TRBV7-2	CASSLSLLGQETQYF
TRBJ1-1	TRBV12-3/TRBV12-4	CASSQNTEAFF
TRBJ2-2	TRBV6-5	CASSYGGRAEDGELFF
TRBJ2-2	TRBV30	CAWRMRKRLTTGELFF
TRBJ2-1	TRBV7-9	CASTFIISGSPYNEQFF
TRBJ2-1	TRBV29-1	CSVVRTPEGREQFF
TRBJ2-2	TRBV20-1	CSATRPPDRGPRRLAGETGELFF
TRBJ2-6	TRBV5-1	CASSPVGRGPGARFSGANVLTF
TRBJ2-2	TRBV9	CASGTVSTGELFF
TRBJ2-4	TRBV29-1	CSVLQGLAKNIQYF
TRBJ1-2	TRBV12-3/TRBV12-4	CASKTLGGSLYGYTF
TRBJ2-4	TRBV2	CASGQESSLAKNIQYF
TRBJ2-6	TRBV5-1	CASSLRGLPSGANVLTF
TRBJ2-1	TRBV10-2	CASGRTSGRAYNEQFF
TRBJ1-4	TRBV3-1	CASSRSDTYNEKLFF
TRBJ2-6	TRBV19	CASSIGGISGANVLTF
TRBJ1-5	TRBV19	CASSIMDPNQPQHF
TRBJ2-2	TRBV10-3	CAISLTENTGELFF
TRBJ1-1	TRBV29-1	CSVTGTGREAFF
TRBJ1-2	TRBV12-3/TRBV12-4	CASSLHQAETF
TRBJ2-2	TRBV5-1	CASSLKGSTGELFF
TRBJ1-1	TRBV4-1	CASSQDPGRLNTEAFF
TRBJ2-7	TRBV29-1	CSVEVTGGASEQYF
TRBJ2-1	TRBV5-1	CASRTISGRRDEQFF
TRBJ1-4	TRBV5-5	CASSLSGKLFF
TRBJ2-2	TRBV29-1	CSVSPRAGELFF
TRBJ2-1	TRBV10-1	CASSKTGQGINEQFF
TRBJ1-2	TRBV7-6	CASSFTGGPGYTF
TRBJ2-1	TRBV9	CASSTLRAVDNEQFF
TRBJ2-3	TRBV24-1	CATRTSGNIDTQYF
TRBJ1-1	TRBV6-5	CASSYEGGSWNTEAFF
TRBJ2-7	TRBV12-3/TRBV12-4	CASSLTGGISSYEQYF
TRBJ2-1	TRBV18	CASSPETSVYNEQFF
TRBJ2-7	TRBV20-1	CSARPPAGAEQYF
TRBJ2-3	TRBV3-1	CASSPWTGDLTDTQYF
TRBJ2-1	TRBV3-1	CASSQYLPGTSGGIYNEQFF
TRBJ1-5	TRBV3-1	CASSPTHTSNQPQHF
TRBJ2-5	TRBV12-3/TRBV12-4	CASSPTGGRSQYF
TRBJ2-1	TRBV3-1	CASSQRGQKYNEQFF